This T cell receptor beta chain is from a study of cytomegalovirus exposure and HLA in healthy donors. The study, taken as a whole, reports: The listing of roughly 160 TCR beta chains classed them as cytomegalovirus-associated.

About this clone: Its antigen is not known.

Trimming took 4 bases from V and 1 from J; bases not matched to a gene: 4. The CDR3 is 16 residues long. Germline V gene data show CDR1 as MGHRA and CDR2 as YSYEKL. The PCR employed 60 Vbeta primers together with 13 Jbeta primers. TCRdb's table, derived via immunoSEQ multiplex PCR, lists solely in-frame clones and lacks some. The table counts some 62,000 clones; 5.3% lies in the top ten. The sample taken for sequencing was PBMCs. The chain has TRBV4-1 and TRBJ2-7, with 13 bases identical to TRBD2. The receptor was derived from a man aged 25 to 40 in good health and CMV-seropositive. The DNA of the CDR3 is TGCGCCAGCAGCCCGAGGACTAGCGGGAGATCCTACGAGCAGTACTTC. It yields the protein CASSPRTSGRSYEQYF.